These T cell receptor beta chains were read from a single sample in a study of blood T cell repertoires in COVID-19. Here immunoSEQ multiplex PCR was the method, and the copy in TCRdb shows in-frame clones only, minus some. The data hold 65,000 to 85,000 clones, with about 93% observed a single time. The sequenced sample consisted of peripheral blood. These receptor sequences come from a human donor in a cohort sampled during active COVID-19. Both conserved end residues are part of each CDR3. D genes are given only for firm matches. Only some rows state a clone size, as once, few, many or a class for expanded clones.

abundance,v_gene,j_gene,d_gene,CDR3nt,CDR3aa
.,TRBV4-2,TRBJ2-5,TRBD1,TGTGCCAGCAGCCCAGGACAGGGGTCGGAGACCCAGTACTTC,CASSPGQGSETQYF
.,TRBV7-9,TRBJ1-3,TRBD1,TGTGCCAGCAGCTTAGGACAGGGGAGTGACACCATATATTTT,CASSLGQGSDTIYF
.,TRBV12-3/TRBV12-4,TRBJ2-3,.,TGTGCCAGCAAGGGGTGGGATACGCAGTATTTT,CASKGWDTQYF
.,TRBV19,TRBJ1-5,TRBD1,TGTGCCAGCGCAGACAGGGCCAATCAGCCCCAGCATTTT,CASADRANQPQHF
.,TRBV7-9,TRBJ2-3,.,TGTGCCAGCTGCCCGGGGAACACAGATACGCAGTATTTT,CASCPGNTDTQYF
once,TRBV3-1/TRBV3-2,TRBJ1-2,.,TGTGCCAGCAGCCAGGGGGGAGTCGACTATGGCTACACCTTC,CASSQGGVDYGYTF
.,TRBV3-1/TRBV3-2,TRBJ1-6,.,TGTGCCAGCAGCCAAGTGTCGGGGAATTCACCCCTCCACTTT,CASSQVSGNSPLHF
.,TRBV6-1,TRBJ2-7,TRBD2,TGTGCCAGCAGTGAAGTGAGGGGTGGACTAGCACCCTCCTACGAGCAGTACTTC,CASSEVRGGLAPSYEQYF
.,TRBV7-9,TRBJ2-1,TRBD2,TGTGCCAGCAGCAAGACTAGCGCCTACAATGAGCAGTTCTTC,CASSKTSAYNEQFF
.,TRBV2,TRBJ1-1,TRBD1,TGTGCCAGCACGTACAGGGGGCGAAATATCCCTGAAGCTTTCTTT,CASTYRGRNIPEAFF
.,TRBV5-8,TRBJ2-7,TRBD2,TGTGCCAGCAGCTTGGGACTAGCGGGGGGGCTATACGAGCAGTACTTC,CASSLGLAGGLYEQYF
.,TRBV3-1/TRBV3-2,TRBJ1-6,TRBD1,TGTGCCAGCAGCCACGCGGGACAGGGGGCTTACTCACCCCTCCACTTT,CASSHAGQGAYSPLHF
.,TRBV4-3,TRBJ2-1,TRBD2,TGCGCCAGCAGCCCAACCGGGACTAGCGGCCTTACGGATGAGCAGTTCTTC,CASSPTGTSGLTDEQFF
.,TRBV7-2,TRBJ1-4,TRBD1,TGTGCCAGCAGCTTAGGGACAGGAGGCTTTCGTGAAAAACTGTTTTTT,CASSLGTGGFREKLFF
.,TRBV7-2,TRBJ2-5,TRBD2,TGTGCCAGCAGCAATAGCGGGGGGGCAGAGACCCAGTACTTC,CASSNSGGAETQYF
.,TRBV25-1,TRBJ1-2,.,TGTGCCAGCAGTGAACCCTACTATGGCTACACCTTC,CASSEPYYGYTF
.,TRBV11-2,TRBJ2-7,.,TGTGCCAGCACCCTTAGTGACGGGACACCCCCCACGCACTTC,CASTLSDGTPPTHF
.,TRBV9,TRBJ1-1,.,TGTGCCAGCAGCTGGACAGTAAACACTGAAGCTTTCTTT,CASSWTVNTEAFF
few,TRBV19,TRBJ1-1,TRBD1,TGTGCCAGTCAGGACAGGGGTCGGGGCACTGAAGCTTTCTTT,CASQDRGRGTEAFF
few,TRBV9,TRBJ2-5,TRBD2,TGTGCCAGCAGCGGCGGGGGGGCCGAAGAGACCCAGTACTTC,CASSGGGAEETQYF
.,TRBV6-2/TRBV6-3,TRBJ2-7,.,TGTGCCAGCAGTTACTTGCCACAGGGTTTAAGCGAGCAGTACTTC,CASSYLPQGLSEQYF
.,TRBV11-2,TRBJ1-6,.,TGTGCCAGCAGCTTATTCGGCGGGAGTAATTCACCCCTCCACTTT,CASSLFGGSNSPLHF
.,TRBV3-1/TRBV3-2,TRBJ2-7,.,TGTGCCAGCAGCCCGAGGGTGGGCAGCTTAACCTACGAGCAGTACTTC,CASSPRVGSLTYEQYF
.,TRBV5-1,TRBJ1-5,.,TGCGCCAGCAGCCCCGGGACAACCGGCGGCAATCAGCCCCAGCATTTT,CASSPGTTGGNQPQHF
.,TRBV11-2,TRBJ2-3,TRBD2,TGTGCCAGCAGCTTAGTGACTAGCGGGGGTCTAAGCACAGATACGCAGTATTTT,CASSLVTSGGLSTDTQYF
.,TRBV5-8,TRBJ2-1,.,TGTGCCAGCAGCTTGGACCTAGTGCAGTTCTTC,CASSLDLVQFF
.,TRBV5-5,TRBJ1-2,TRBD1,TGTGCCAGCAGCATGACAGGGGACTATGGCTACACCTTC,CASSMTGDYGYTF
.,TRBV7-2,TRBJ2-3,TRBD2,TGTGCCAGCAGCCTCCGACTAGCGGGGAACACAGATACGCAGTATTTT,CASSLRLAGNTDTQYF
.,TRBV7-9,TRBJ2-1,TRBD2,TGTGCCAGCAGCTTAACTCCGACTAGCGGGCTTTATCAACAGTTCTTC,CASSLTPTSGLYQQFF
.,TRBV6-5,TRBJ2-3,.,TGTGCCAGCAGTTACTACAGGACCCGCACAGATACGCAGTATTTT,CASSYYRTRTDTQYF
.,TRBV30,TRBJ2-6,.,TGTGCCTGGACAGGGGCCTCTGGGGCCAACGTCCTGACTTTC,CAWTGASGANVLTF
few,TRBV5-1,TRBJ1-6,TRBD1,TGCGCCAGCAGCTTGGGAGGCCCTAGACAGGGGGATAGTTCACCCCTCCACTTT,CASSLGGPRQGDSSPLHF
once,TRBV19,TRBJ2-7,TRBD1,TGTGCCAGTAGTATAGCGGGACAGGACTACTCCTACGAGCAGTACTTC,CASSIAGQDYSYEQYF
.,TRBV5-4,TRBJ2-2,.,TGTGCCAGCAGCTTACGGGGGAAGGACACCGGGGAGCTGTTTTTT,CASSLRGKDTGELFF
.,TRBV3-1/TRBV3-2,TRBJ1-2,.,TGTGCCAGCAGCCCATCGATGGGGAGGGAGGTACTTCCACTCTTC,CASSPSMGREVLPLF
.,TRBV24-1,TRBJ2-1,.,TGTGCCCCGTTGAAGAGAGGCAGCGGTTACTACAATGAGCAGTTCTTC,CAPLKRGSGYYNEQFF
.,TRBV24-1,TRBJ2-1,TRBD1,TGTGCCACCAGTAGGACAGGTCAGGGTGAGCAGTTCTTC,CATSRTGQGEQFF
.,TRBV7-7,TRBJ2-5,TRBD2,TGTGCTAGCAGCTTATATAGCGGGGGGGCTCAAGAGACCCAGTACTTC,CASSLYSGGAQETQYF
.,TRBV7-2,TRBJ2-1,.,TGTGCCAGCAGCCCCCGGACTAATCAGGGTGAGCAGTTCTTC,CASSPRTNQGEQFF
.,TRBV15,TRBJ1-2,TRBD1,TGTGCCACCAGCAGAGCGGGAGCAGGGGGCCCCTATGGCTACACCTTC,CATSRAGAGGPYGYTF
.,TRBV5-1,TRBJ1-2,TRBD1,TGCGCCAGCAGATCCGGGACAGGTTCCACCTACACCTTC,CASRSGTGSTYTF
.,TRBV5-5,TRBJ1-4,.,TGTGCCAGCAGCTTGGAGCTAACTAATGAAAAACTGTTTTTT,CASSLELTNEKLFF
few,TRBV5-1,TRBJ1-2,TRBD1,TGCGCCAGCAGCTACGGACAGGCCGGGTATGGCTACACCTTC,CASSYGQAGYGYTF
.,TRBV27,TRBJ2-3,.,TGTGCCAGCAGTTTGCGGGAAGCAGATACGCAGTATTTT,CASSLREADTQYF
.,TRBV6-5,TRBJ2-7,TRBD1,TGTGCCACGACGGACAGGGACATCTCCTACGAGCAGTACTTC,CATTDRDISYEQYF
once,TRBV5-4,TRBJ1-3,TRBD1,TGTGCCAGCAGCTTGGATTCAGGGGGTGGAAACACCATATATTTT,CASSLDSGGGNTIYF
.,TRBV5-4,TRBJ1-2,TRBD1,TGTGCCAGCAGCATACAGGGGATTAGTACTGGCTACACCTTC,CASSIQGISTGYTF
.,TRBV5-6,TRBJ1-1,TRBD1,TGTGCCAGCAGCGTGAAAATGATCGGGACAGGGGACAACACTGAAGCTTTCTTT,CASSVKMIGTGDNTEAFF
.,TRBV19,TRBJ1-1,TRBD1,TGTGCCAGTATGACAGGGGGCCACACTGAAGCTTTCTTT,CASMTGGHTEAFF
.,TRBV27,TRBJ2-5,TRBD1,TGTGCCAGCAGTTTATTGGGACAGGGGGAAGAGACCCAGTACTTC,CASSLLGQGEETQYF
.,TRBV12-3/TRBV12-4,TRBJ1-3,.,TGTGCCAGCCGAAGAGACACCATATATTTT,CASRRDTIYF
.,TRBV27,TRBJ2-1,TRBD1,TGTGCCAGCAGTCCCGGGACAGGGGGGTACAATGAGCAGTTCTTC,CASSPGTGGYNEQFF
.,TRBV5-1,TRBJ2-1,TRBD2,TGCGCCAGCAGCCGTTTGGCGGGGGTTATCTCCTACAATGAGCAGTTCTTC,CASSRLAGVISYNEQFF
few,TRBV7-9,TRBJ1-6,TRBD1,TGTGCCAGCAGCTTAGGCCCGCGGGACAGCGTCCCACCCCTCCACTTT,CASSLGPRDSVPPLHF
.,TRBV6-5,TRBJ1-2,.,TGTGCCAGCAGTTGGGCCGACAGGAACTATGGCTACACCTTC,CASSWADRNYGYTF
.,TRBV30,TRBJ1-5,TRBD1,TGTGCCTGGAGAATAGACAGGGATAGCAATCAGCCCCAGCATTTT,CAWRIDRDSNQPQHF
.,TRBV9,TRBJ1-2,TRBD1,TGTGCCAGCAGCTCTCGGACAGGGCCCTATGGCTACACCTTC,CASSSRTGPYGYTF
.,TRBV2,TRBJ2-7,TRBD1,TGTGCCAGCCTTCACTTACCGGGACAGGAAACCTACGAGCAGTACTTC,CASLHLPGQETYEQYF